Below, 7 T cell receptor beta chains from the same sample are listed, as sequenced in a study of CD8+CD57+ T cells in acquired aplastic anemia (dated by TCRdb to the late 2010s). Sequenced using an Illumina HiSeq 2000. TCR beta VDJ combination and CDR3 sequence profiling used genomic DNA as the template. TCRdb reran the public reads through fastp at Q25 and MiXCR, keeping productive beta chains. Entries are consolidated by CDR3 protein sequence, retaining the most common genes and DNA. This sample holds around 290,000 distinct CDR3 sequences; 45% to 65% were observed only once. The top ten hold around 1.3% of the sample. Flow cytometry had shown CD8+CD57+ cell expansion in the patients selected for sequencing. The sequenced material came from sorted CD4+, CD8+, or CD8+CD57+ T cells (not recorded which) from PBMCs. Receptors were obtained from a human donor with aplastic anemia.

CDR3 bases: TGCAGCGTTGAACTCAACCCCCATGAAAAACTGTTTTTT. Encoded protein: CSVELNPHEKLFF. The V call is TRBV29-1, the J call TRBJ1-4, with D unclear. CDR1 is SQVTM and CDR2 is ANQGSEA in the germline V gene. V lost 2 bases to trimming and J lost 6 bases, with 10 bases between them. The length of the CDR3 is 13 residues. The full variable domain, in which reference TRBV29-1 and TRBJ1-4 provide the parts outside the CDR3, is SAVISQKPSRDICQRGTSLTIQCQVDSQVTMMFWYRQQPGQSLTLIATANQGSEATYESGFVIDKFPISRPNLTFSTLTVSNMSPEDSSIYLCSVELNPHEKLFFGSGTQLSVL.

The genes are TRBV9 and TRBJ1-6, with D uncertain. With 0 bases removed from V and 7 bases from J, the gap between germline ends came to 11 bases. Germline V lookup: CDR1 SGDLS, CDR2 YYNGEE. CDR3 length: 15 amino acids. The CDR3, as DNA: TGTGCCAGCAGCGTAGGACCAGTAGACAATTCACCCCTCCACTTT. This codes for CASSVGPVDNSPLHF.

The chain employs TRBV24-1 and TRBJ2-7, with a tentative D call TRBD2 (5 bases). Germline CDR1 and CDR2: KGHDR and SFDVKD. Trimming shortened V by 5 bases and J by 5 bases, and 18 bases separated the two germline ends. The CDR3 loop spans 15 amino acids. The DNA of the CDR3 is TGTGCCACCAGTGGACAACCGGGGATGAACGACGAGCAGTACTTC. It is translated as CATSGQPGMNDEQYF.

The CDR3, as DNA: TGTGCCAGCAGCTTAGCCCTTAGGACCAAAATGCGAGAGACCCAGTACTTC. It specifies CASSLALRTKMRETQYF. The V and J genes are TRBV11-1 and TRBJ2-5; no reliable D call. Deletions cut 0 bases from V and 4 bases from J, with 18 bases between. Germline CDR1 is SGHAT and CDR2 is FQDESV (reference sequence). This CDR3 is 17 amino acids long.

This clonotype was recorded many times. The chain couples TRBV2 to TRBJ2-5; 10 bases line up with TRBD2. The CDR3 consists of 15 residues. V dropped 6 bases and J dropped 2; count of bases not matched to a gene: 6. Germline values: CDR1 SNHLY, CDR2 FYNNEI. The CDR3 nucleotides read TGTGCCAGCAGCCAGCGGGAGGGCCGACAAGAGACCCAGTACTTC. Protein: CASSQREGRQETQYF. The full variable domain, its missing parts supplied by reference TRBV2 and TRBJ2-5, is EPEVTQTPSHQVTQMGQEVILRCVPISNHLYFYWYRQILGQKVEFLVSFYNNEISEKSEIFDDQFSVERPDGSNFTLKIRSTKLEDSAMYFCASSQREGRQETQYFGPGTRLLVL.

This CDR3 reads CASSLSAAVTNIQYF. For the CDR3, the DNA is TGTGCCAGCAGCTTGTCGGCGGCGGTGACGAACATTCAGTACTTC. V gene TRBV5-5 combines with J gene TRBJ2-4; no clear D. The CDR3 sequence is 15 residues long. CDR1 and CDR2 (germline): SGHKS, YYEKEE (reference sequence). V was shortened by 1 base and J by 7 bases, with 15 bases between the two germline ends.

V usage is TRBV29-1 and J usage is TRBJ2-2; 8 bases align to TRBD1. This CDR3 comprises 15 residues. The ends lost 6 bases at V and 4 bases at J; junction bases unmatched: 10. The germline CDR1 and CDR2 sequences are SQVTM and ANQGSEA. CDR3 in DNA: TGCAGCGTCTACTCGACAGGGGACGGCACCGGGGAGCTGTTTTTT. Its translation: CSVYSTGDGTGELFF.